This TCR beta chain was captured by sequencing in a study of T-cell reconstitution after alpha-beta-depleted transplantation in children. Preparation of the TCRbeta library involved a method that used unique molecular identifiers. TCRdb recomputed calls from the PCR reads with MiXCR, one row per CDR3 protein. The data show about 340,000 distinct CDR3 sequences, 10% to 13% seen once. This CDR3 is built from 15 residues. Germline V gene data show CDR1 as SGHRS and CDR2 as YFSETQ. J was trimmed by 5 bases and V by 4 bases; bases with no gene match: 11. The sequenced sample was PBMCs from the stem cell graft donor, obtained from the stem cell graft. This clonotype originated in a human donor who donated a stem cell graft to a child with acute lymphoblastic leukemia. This sequence joins TRBV5-1 and TRBJ2-7; 8 bases fit TRBD2. CDR3 nucleotides: TGCGCCAGCAGCCCTGGCGGAGCGGGAGTCCACGAGCAGTACTTC. This encodes CASSPGGAGVHEQYF.